Sequencing of this T cell receptor (beta chain) was carried out in a study of blood T cells in healthy people across ages. Study results and caveats: Per million T cells, TCR beta diversity dropped about linearly as age rose. Long-lived donors had more naive CD4+ cells and higher diversity than aged donors. Expanded clonotype shifts may have been confounded, as the donors had an unknown CMV status.

This CDR3 has 17 amino acids. Germline lookup yields CDR1 SGHRS and CDR2 YFSETQ. Unmatched junction bases numbered 10, after V lost 4 bases and J lost 0 bases. This clonotype was detected a few times. Its cognate antigen is unknown. It was with a sample-barcoded 5' primer and a J-beta primer mix that a second PCR of roughly 6 to 12 cycles was run. A template-switch adaptor with 12 random nucleotides tagged each cDNA molecule. TCRdb ran MiXCR on the 5' RACE reads and lists one entry per CDR3 protein. The sample holds roughly 1.9 million distinct CDR3 sequences, around 42% seen once. The receptor was derived from a human donor in good health. V is TRBV5-1 and J is TRBJ2-1, with 7 bases lining up with TRBD2. Sequenced material: blood. CDR3 in DNA: TGCGCCAGCAGCCCCGATAGCGGGTTGAGCTCCTACAATGAGCAGTTCTTC. Translated: CASSPDSGLSSYNEQFF.